The 20 T cell receptor beta chains reported below all come from one sample, sequenced in a study of T cell repertoires in cytomegalovirus infection. TCRdb ran MiXCR on the reads and lists one entry per CDR3 protein. The sample holds around 550,000 distinct CDR3 sequences, approximately 26% seen once. Material for sequencing was PBMCs. The source of these receptors is a human donor in good health (CMV status not recorded). Some clones in this sample may be carry-over from other donors' samples.

The table lists this clonotype with a few counts. This sequence joins TRBV20-1 and TRBJ1-3, with D unresolved. The CDR3 length is 15 residues. The germline CDR1 and CDR2 sequences are DFQATT and SNEGSKA (reference sequence). With 2 bases removed from V and 0 bases from J, the gap between germline ends came to 11 bases. CDR3 protein: CSARLHSSSGNTIYF. The DNA for the CDR3 is TGCAGTGCTAGATTACACTCGAGCTCTGGAAACACCATATATTTT.

This clonotype was seen repeatedly, ten times or more. V and J are TRBV7-9 and TRBJ2-7; the D is unclear. The germline V gene encodes CDR1 SEHNR and CDR2 FQNEAQ (reference sequence). The CDR3 contains 12 residues. V was shortened by 5 bases and J by 2 bases, with 7 bases between the two germline ends. CDR3 DNA sequence: TGTGCCAGCAGCCCTCACCCCTACGAGCAGTACTTC. This sequence encodes CASSPHPYEQYF.

The chain is built from TRBV24-1 and TRBJ2-1; no firm D call. Germline V CDR1 and CDR2: KGHDR, SFDVKD. There are 16 residues in the CDR3. V lost 5 bases and J lost 7, with 20 bases in between. The CDR3 DNA sequence: TGTGCCACCAGTGGGAGAAAGGGTTCTGCGCCGAATGAGCAGTTCTTC. As protein: CATSGRKGSAPNEQFF.

This clonotype was counted a few times. The chain is built from TRBV7-9 and TRBJ2-7; 14 positions match TRBD2. From germline, CDR1 is SEHNR and CDR2 FQNEAQ (reference sequence). The CDR3 sequence is 15 residues long. V lost 5 bases and J lost 5; bases outside the gene matches: 5. The chain's CDR3 is CASSLMTSGRDEQYF. The CDR3 nucleotides are TGTGCCAGCAGCCTGATGACTAGCGGGAGGGACGAGCAGTACTTC.

This clonotype has more than one count but fewer than ten. This chain uses TRBV5-1 with TRBJ1-2, with D maybe TRBD1 (5 bases). Trimming shortened V by 2 bases and J by 0 bases, and 11 bases separated the two germline ends. The CDR3 has 15 amino acids. Germline V gene sequence: CDR1 SGHRS, CDR2 YFSETQ. The DNA of the CDR3 is TGCGCCAGCAGCTTTGAGGGGATAGCTAACTATGGCTACACCTTC. Translated: CASSFEGIANYGYTF.

The V and J genes are TRBV5-1 and TRBJ2-7; D is perhaps TRBD1 (5 bases). Trimming took off 2 bases at V and 3 bases at J, with 15 bases between the two ends. Germline CDR1 reads SGHRS; CDR2 reads YFSETQ. The CDR3 loop spans 15 amino acids. This chain's CDR3 is CASSFEAGPYYEQYF. CDR3 nucleotides: TGCGCCAGCAGCTTCGAAGCAGGGCCCTACTACGAGCAGTACTTC.

The chain combines TRBV12-3 or TRBV12-4 with TRBJ2-3, with 13 bases matching TRBD2. This CDR3 comprises 14 residues. The ends lost 6 bases at V and 7 bases at J; junction bases unmatched: 4. This CDR3 is CASSRTSGGYTQYF. CDR3 coding DNA: TGTGCCAGCAGCCGGACTAGCGGGGGCTATACGCAGTATTTT.

The rearrangement uses TRBV5-5 and TRBJ2-7; TRBD2 is a possible D gene (7 bases). The CDR3 length is 12 residues. The germline gives CDR1 SGHKS, CDR2 YYEKEE (reference sequence). V dropped 10 bases and J dropped 2 bases, with 13 bases sitting between them. CDR3 residues: CAGGAGPYEQYF. CDR3 coding DNA: TGTGCCGGGGGGGCGGGCCCCTACGAGCAGTACTTC.

This clonotype was recorded many times. The chain has TRBV7-2 and TRBJ2-1; D ambiguous. V shed 3 bases and J shed 3 bases, with 6 bases lying between them. Germline CDR1 and CDR2: SGHTA and FQGNSA. The CDR3 sequence is 13 residues long. The DNA for the CDR3 is TGTGCCAGCAGCTTGGACGTCTACAATGAGCAGTTCTTC. Residues: CASSLDVYNEQFF.

The J gene is TRBJ2-5, the V gene TRBV27, with TRBD1 as a possible D gene (7 bases). Germline V gene lookup returns CDR1 MNHEY and CDR2 SMNVEV (reference sequence). The V end was cut by 1 base, the J end by 3 bases, with 18 bases between. The CDR3 has 17 residues. The CDR3 DNA reads TGTGCCAGCAGTTTATGGGGGGATCCCCAGGGGGAAGAGACCCAGTACTTC. Amino acids: CASSLWGDPQGEETQYF.

This clonotype was observed a few times. V is TRBV6-2 or TRBV6-3 and J is TRBJ2-5; TRBD2 matches 7 bases. The germline V gene encodes CDR1 MNHEY and CDR2 SVGEGT. Trimming cost V 6 bases and J 4 bases; bases outside gene matches: 8. The CDR3 has 14 amino acids. The CDR3 coding sequence is TGTGCCAGCAGATCCTGGAGGGAGGGAGAGACCCAGTACTTC. It yields the protein CASRSWREGETQYF.

This clonotype has a handful of counts. This chain links TRBV7-9 with TRBJ1-1; D is undetermined. The CDR3 loop spans 13 amino acids. Looked up from germline, CDR1 is SEHNR and CDR2 is FQNEAQ (reference sequence). Trimming left V 5 bases short and J 11 bases short, with 18 bases between. CDR3 sequence (DNA): TGTGCCAGCAGCAATCGTGTACTGCAGAGGGCTTTCTTT. Translated: CASSNRVLQRAFF.

Comment on this clonotype: This sequence may be a read error, since a much larger clone differs from it by one base. The chain carries TRBV7-8 and TRBJ2-1; 7 bases align to TRBD2. Germline assignment: CDR1 SGHVS and CDR2 FQNEAQ. V trimming: 8 bases; J trimming: 6 bases; junction bases outside the gene matches: 22. CDR3 length: 18 amino acids. This CDR3 reads CASGSNLGSRGGSNEQFF. The CDR3 DNA follows: TGTGCCAGCGGCTCAAACCTAGGTTCTCGCGGGGGTAGCAATGAGCAGTTCTTC.

The rearrangement links TRBV27 to TRBJ1-6, with D unclear. This CDR3 has 12 amino acids. CDR1 and CDR2 (germline): MNHEY, SMNVEV (reference sequence). The V and J ends lost 8 bases and 16 bases respectively, with 18 bases between them. CDR3 residues: CASGERVPTLHF. The CDR3 region has the DNA TGTGCCAGCGGGGAACGGGTTCCCACTCTCCACTTT.

This clonotype was counted at least ten times. The V and J genes are TRBV7-3 and TRBJ1-6; a weak D match, TRBD1 (6 bases). The CDR3 totals 15 residues. Germline CDR1 reads SGHTA; CDR2 reads FQGTGA. V was shortened by 3 bases and J by 7 bases, with 13 bases between the two germline ends. The CDR3 region is CASSFSGQRNSPLHF. CDR3 sequence (DNA): TGTGCCAGCAGCTTCAGTGGACAGAGAAATTCACCCCTCCACTTT.

The rearrangement links TRBV18 to TRBJ2-4, with D perhaps matching TRBD1 (6 bases). V was cut by 4 bases and J by 0 bases, with 13 bases left in between. Germline CDR1 is KGHSH and CDR2 is LQKENI. This CDR3 is built from 16 residues. The chain's CDR3 is CASSLATGKAKNIQYF. The CDR3 DNA reads as TGTGCCAGCTCACTCGCTACAGGGAAAGCCAAAAACATTCAGTACTTC.

The CDR3: CASSQDYGAQPQHF. In nucleotides, the CDR3 is TGCGCCAGCAGCCAAGATTACGGGGCTCAGCCCCAGCATTTT. This sequence joins TRBV4-3 and TRBJ1-5; D is possibly TRBD1 (5 bases). Germline loops: CDR1 LGHNA, CDR2 YSLEER. The V end was cut by 0 bases, the J end by 6 bases, with 9 bases between. This CDR3 region has 14 residues.

This clonotype was counted a few times. The CDR3 is CASTMGAGPHNEQFF. DNA for the CDR3: TGTGCCAGTACCATGGGAGCGGGACCCCACAATGAGCAGTTCTTC. The chain employs TRBV19 and TRBJ2-1; 7 bases fit TRBD2. Germline-derived CDR1 and CDR2 are LNHDA and SQIVND (reference sequence). V shed 7 bases, J shed 5 bases, and the junction held 11 bases outside the gene matches. This CDR3 contains 15 residues.

This clonotype came up a few times. CDR3 coding DNA: TGTGCCAGCAGCTTAGACGTGGGGGAAACTCACACAGATACGCAGTATTTT. This sequence encodes CASSLDVGETHTDTQYF. J is TRBJ2-3 and V is TRBV7-9, with D perhaps TRBD1 or TRBD2 (5 bases each). V lost 1 base to trimming and J lost 2 bases, with 16 bases between them. This CDR3 is built from 17 residues. Per the germline V gene, CDR1 is SEHNR and CDR2 is FQNEAQ (reference sequence).

V gene TRBV20-1 combines with J gene TRBJ1-2; D might be TRBD1 (6 bases). Per germline, CDR1 DFQATT and CDR2 SNEGSKA (reference sequence). The V and J ends lost 5 bases and 4 bases respectively, with 11 bases between them. The CDR3 covers 12 residues. As DNA, the CDR3 is TGCAGTGCTTGGACAGCGCTCTATGGCTACACCTTC. Amino acids: CSAWTALYGYTF.